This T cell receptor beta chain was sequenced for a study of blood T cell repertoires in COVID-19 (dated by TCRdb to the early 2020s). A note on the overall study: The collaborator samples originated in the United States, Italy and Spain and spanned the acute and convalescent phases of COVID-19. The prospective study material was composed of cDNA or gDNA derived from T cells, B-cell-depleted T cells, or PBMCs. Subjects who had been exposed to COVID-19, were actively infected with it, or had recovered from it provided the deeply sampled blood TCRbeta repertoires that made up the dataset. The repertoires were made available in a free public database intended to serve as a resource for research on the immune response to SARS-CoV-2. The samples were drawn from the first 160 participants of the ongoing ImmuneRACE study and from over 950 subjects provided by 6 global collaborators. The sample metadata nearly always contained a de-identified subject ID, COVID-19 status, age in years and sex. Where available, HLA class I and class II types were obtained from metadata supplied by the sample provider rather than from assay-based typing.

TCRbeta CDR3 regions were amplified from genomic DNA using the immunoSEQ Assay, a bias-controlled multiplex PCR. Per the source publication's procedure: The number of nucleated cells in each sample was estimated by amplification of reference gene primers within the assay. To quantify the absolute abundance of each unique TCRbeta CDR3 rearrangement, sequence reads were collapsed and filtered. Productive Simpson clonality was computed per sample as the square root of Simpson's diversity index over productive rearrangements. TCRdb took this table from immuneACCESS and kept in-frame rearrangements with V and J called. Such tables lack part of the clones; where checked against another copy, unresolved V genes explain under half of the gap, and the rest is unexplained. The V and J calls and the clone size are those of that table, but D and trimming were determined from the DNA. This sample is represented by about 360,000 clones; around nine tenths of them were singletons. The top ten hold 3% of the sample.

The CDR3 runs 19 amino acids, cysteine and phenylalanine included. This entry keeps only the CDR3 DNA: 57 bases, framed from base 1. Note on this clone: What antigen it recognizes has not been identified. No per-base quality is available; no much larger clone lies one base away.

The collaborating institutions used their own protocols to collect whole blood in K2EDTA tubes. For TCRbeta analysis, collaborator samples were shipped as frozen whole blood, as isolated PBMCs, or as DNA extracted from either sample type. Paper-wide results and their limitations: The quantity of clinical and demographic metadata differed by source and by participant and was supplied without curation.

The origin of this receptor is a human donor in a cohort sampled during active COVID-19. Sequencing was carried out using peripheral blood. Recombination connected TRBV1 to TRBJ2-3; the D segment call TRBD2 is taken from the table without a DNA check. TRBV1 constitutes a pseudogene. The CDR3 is CTSSQDSGLAGPNTDTQYF. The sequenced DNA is TGCACCAGCAGCCAAGATTCGGGACTAGCGGGGCCTAACACAGATACGCAGTATTTT.